This TCR beta chain was sequenced in a study of cytomegalovirus exposure and HLA in healthy donors. Study-wide context: The approximately 120 million unique TCR beta sequences, from roughly 170 million T cells, were found by an earlier analysis. General study findings and limits: A later analysis, which compared TCR beta chains of equal frequency, found the HLA-associated ones more clonally expanded. 150 or so TCR beta chains were listed as cytomegalovirus-associated. Relative to the approximately 680-donor mean, N-insertions were reportedly fewer in an Asian-associated ancestry cluster in a later analysis.

The CDR3 is 15 residues long. V shed 6 bases and J 1 base; nucleotides not matched to a gene: 6. Per the germline V gene, CDR1 is SQVTM and CDR2 is ANQGSEA. The primer mix had 60 Vbeta and 13 Jbeta primers. Profiling relied on immunoSEQ multiplex PCR, and the TCRdb table lists in-frame clones only, not all of them. Among 150,000 or so clones listed, roughly 75% were seen once. Regarding this clone: Its antigen is unidentified.

Sequenced input: PBMCs. The TCR comes from a man younger than 30 in good health and CMV-seropositive. This chain links TRBV29-1 with TRBJ2-2, with 9 bases identical to TRBD2. The CDR3 sequence is CSVRTSEMNTGELFF. CDR3 sequence (DNA): TGCAGCGTGAGGACTAGCGAGATGAACACCGGGGAGCTGTTTTTT.